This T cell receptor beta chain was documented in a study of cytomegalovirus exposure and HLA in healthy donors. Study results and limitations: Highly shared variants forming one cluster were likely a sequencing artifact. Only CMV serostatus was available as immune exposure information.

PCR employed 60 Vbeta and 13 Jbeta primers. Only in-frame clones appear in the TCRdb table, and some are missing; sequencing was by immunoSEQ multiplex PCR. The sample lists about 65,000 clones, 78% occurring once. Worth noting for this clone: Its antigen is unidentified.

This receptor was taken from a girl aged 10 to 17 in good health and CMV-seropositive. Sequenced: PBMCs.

The CDR3 loop reads CASSPSGGRYNEQFF. The CDR3 DNA is TGTGCCAGCTCACCCTCGGGAGGCCGCTACAATGAGCAGTTCTTC. V gene TRBV18 combines with J gene TRBJ2-1; 7 bases agree with TRBD2. Germline V gene data show CDR1 as KGHSH and CDR2 as LQKENI. The CDR3 is 15 amino acids. V trimming: 3 bases; J trimming: 3 bases; junction bases outside the gene matches: 5.